This T cell receptor beta chain was observed in a study of Ad26.COV2.S vaccination and SARS-CoV-2 variants. Treatment meaning: roughly 18 received Ad26.COV2.S at low or high dose, single or two shots; roughly five received placebo; per-sample allocation not given. After the first vaccine or placebo injection, samples were drawn on day 63. Donation was by an adult aged 18-55 years who was in Boston. Whole-study results and caveats: Vaccinees displayed broader spike-specific TCR repertoires than placebo recipients.

As concerns this clone: What it recognizes is unknown.

The CDR3 extends over 13 amino acids. Germline values: CDR1 SGHTA, CDR2 FQGNSA. Trimming took off 7 bases at V and 0 bases at J, with 9 bases between the two ends. Method: immunoSEQ multiplex PCR; TCRdb's copy keeps in-frame clones and lacks some. The repertoire includes about 350,000 clones, about 87% of them detected once, and around 6.4% sits in the top ten. This rearrangement joins TRBV7-2 to TRBJ1-1; D is perhaps TRBD1 (5 bases). Specimen: peripheral blood, collected in a trial of Ad26.COV2.S vaccine versus placebo. This clonotype originated in a person aged 18 to 59 who received the Ad26.COV2.S COVID-19 vaccine or a placebo. CDR3 protein: CASIDSLNTEAFF. The CDR3 DNA is TGTGCCAGCATCGACAGTTTGAACACTGAAGCTTTCTTT.